This TCR beta chain was recorded in a study of monozygotic twins with inflammatory bowel disease (dated by TCRdb to between 2019 and 2020). With regard to the full study: In total, roughly 28 monozygotic twin pairs made up the full study: 19 Danish pairs, all IBD-discordant, plus nine German pairs, of which four were IBD-concordant and five were IBD-discordant. Within discordant pairs, disease-associated traits were sought mainly by comparing IBD patients with their genetically identical healthy co-twins. Each individual had, on average, about 151 000 unique TCRalpha sequences and 181 000 unique TCRbeta sequences available for analysis. Overall study results and their limits: Background noise and inter-individual variability may have been introduced into the repertoires by the differing immunosuppressive treatments among patients. The results gave no support for a single strong signal or clonotype linked to IBD. IBD patients shared fewer clonotypes with other individuals than healthy twins did, most markedly in patients showing signs of disease activity. A decrease in TCRbeta repertoire diversity, as measured by inverse Simpson index, was observed in IBD patients compared with their healthy co-twins. Repertoire similarity did not differ between concordant and discordant twins, which could be due to limited statistical power. The analysis was unable to tell apart different T cell subtypes.

The method behind the library was 5' RACE. The input for every TCR library was around 3.5 ug of total RNA. For each sample, cDNA synthesis with SMARTScribe reverse transcriptase was split into eight separate reactions. During cDNA synthesis, template switching was used to introduce unique molecular identifiers that contained a 6-nucleotide sample barcode. TCRalpha and TCRbeta cDNA was amplified in two nested PCRs of approximately 17 and 9 cycles, and bead purification was carried out after each PCR. Before amplification, the cDNA was treated with uracil DNA-glycosylase and purified using the QIAquick PCR purification kit. The second PCR was the step at which Illumina TruSeq-compatible adapters and sample-specific barcodes were added. Library quality and concentration were checked on TapeStation and Qubit, and libraries were pooled at around 5.3 ng each. The pooled libraries were sequenced with 2 x 100 bp reads and custom sequencing primers on an Illumina HiSeq2500 single-index Rapid Run. Under the source paper's analysis protocol: MiGEC version 1.2.6 was used for UMI-based consensus assembly to correct PCR and sequencing errors. MiXCR version 2.1.1 handled V(D)J alignment, clonotype assembly and CDR3 extraction. Gene usage, clonotype sharing and MAIT/NKT TCR abundance were normalised by analysing the top 1000, 10 000 and 20 000 clonotypes per sample. After downsampling to 27 000 UMIs, diversity was calculated as the inverse Simpson index using the vegan R package. Paired Mann-Whitney U tests were applied to discordant twin pairs, with Benjamini-Hochberg correction for multiple testing. Reprocessed by TCRdb, the reads give a single entry per CDR3 protein sequence, without DNA. For this entry, the V and J calls and clone size follow TCRdb and not the study's own pipeline. The sample table records 300,000 to 350,000 distinct CDR3 sequences. The ten largest clonotypes hold roughly 2% of the sample.

From each donor, a roughly 2.5 ml peripheral blood sample was collected into PAXgene tubes and stored at -80 degrees C. Without T cell sorting, total RNA was isolated from whole blood using the PAXgene blood miRNA kit on an automated QIAcube. Peripheral blood from monozygotic twin pairs who were concordant or discordant for inflammatory bowel disease underwent deep TCRalpha and TCRbeta repertoire profiling using unique molecular barcoding. Smoking habits were recorded for all twin pairs, with individuals classified as current, former or never smokers. In the germline V gene, CDR1 corresponds to SGHRS and CDR2 to YFSETQ. The CDR3, cysteine through phenylalanine, is 19 amino acids long. No nucleotide data were recorded. To note about this clonotype: Its antigen is still unknown.

The sequence was obtained from a human donor with ulcerative colitis or Crohn's disease, or a healthy co-twin of an affected twin (not recorded which). This chain joins TRBV5-1 to TRBJ2-4; the TCRdb call, TRBD1, lacks DNA for checking. Sequencing was performed on blood. For the CDR3, the sequence is CASSFNPGDTGLAKNIQYF.